One sample yielded the 21 T cell receptor beta chains listed below, sequenced in a study of CD8+CD57+ T cells in acquired aplastic anemia. TCR beta VDJ and CDR3 profiling used genomic DNA as template. TCRdb reanalysed the reads using MiXCR and keeps one entry per CDR3 protein. Of approximately 220,000 distinct CDR3 sequences detected, approximately 45% appear once; the ten largest clones hold over 7.5%. Sequenced patients had shown CD8+CD57+ cell expansion by flow cytometry. The material sequenced was sorted CD4+, CD8+, or CD8+CD57+ T cells (not recorded which) from PBMCs. These receptors originate from a human donor with aplastic anemia.

This clonotype turned up a few times. A much more abundant neighbour one base away suggests this may be a read error. The rearrangement links TRBV7-9 to TRBJ2-7; the match to TRBD1 covers 7 bases. This CDR3 is built from 13 residues. Per germline, CDR1 SEHNR and CDR2 FQNEAQ (reference sequence). The V segment lost 5 bases and the J segment 7 bases; nucleotides outside the gene matches: 8. The CDR3 bases are TGTGCCAGCAGCCAACAGGGGAGCTATGAGCAGTACTTC. Residues: CASSQQGSYEQYF.

This clonotype occurred many times. The chain uses TRBV20-1 and TRBJ2-7; TRBD2 agrees at 8 bases. V trimming: 5 bases; J trimming: 2 bases; junction bases outside the gene matches: 5. Germline loops: CDR1 DFQATT, CDR2 SNEGSKA (reference sequence). The CDR3 covers 13 residues. In DNA, the CDR3 is TGCAGTGCTGGACCGGGGGGGCCCTACGAGCAGTACTTC. Its translation: CSAGPGGPYEQYF.

The V gene is TRBV29-1, the J gene TRBJ1-1; D is perhaps TRBD1 (5 bases). The CDR3 covers 12 residues. Between the trimmed V and J ends, which lost 3 bases and 10 bases, there was a span of 15 bases. From germline, CDR1 is SQVTM and CDR2 ANQGSEA. The CDR3 DNA sequence: TGCAGCGTTGAGGGACGGGGGGAGCGAGCTTTCTTT. As protein: CSVEGRGERAFF.

The CDR3 here is CSTDMDYNEQFF. The CDR3 nucleotides read TGCAGCACGGACATGGACTACAATGAGCAGTTCTTC. The rearrangement links TRBV29-1 to TRBJ2-1, with a possible D match to TRBD1 (5 bases). The CDR3 extends over 12 amino acids. In germline, CDR1 is SQVTM, CDR2 ANQGSEA. Deletions cut 8 bases from V and 3 bases from J, with 11 bases between.

This clonotype was found many times. The gene calls are TRBV4-3 and TRBJ2-3; 7 nucleotides match TRBD2. The CDR3 is 14 amino acids. J was trimmed by 2 bases and V by 3 bases; bases with no gene match: 2. Germline V gene sequence: CDR1 LGHNA, CDR2 YSLEER. In nucleotides, the CDR3 is TGCGCCAGCAGCCACAGCGGGGCCACAGATACGCAGTATTTT. Translation gives CASSHSGATDTQYF.

This clonotype showed up many times. V usage is TRBV7-9 and J usage is TRBJ1-1, with D unresolved. Germline CDR1 reads SEHNR; CDR2 reads FQNEAQ (reference sequence). This CDR3 contains 14 residues. Trimming shortened V by 2 bases and J by 3 bases, and 10 bases separated the two germline ends. The CDR3 reads CASSLYQQDTEAFF. The CDR3 DNA reads as TGTGCCAGCAGCTTATATCAGCAGGACACTGAAGCTTTCTTT.

Of note for this clonotype: A much larger clone differs from this one at a single base, so this may be a read error. The chain combines TRBV28 with TRBJ2-7, with D maybe TRBD2 (5 bases). CDR1 and CDR2 (germline): MDHEN, SYDVKM. The CDR3 has 14 residues. The CDR3 region is CAGRHSVGSGEQYF. CDR3 coding DNA: TGTGCCGGCAGGCATAGCGTGGGATCTGGCGAGCAGTACTTC.

The rearrangement uses TRBV29-1 and TRBJ2-7; D perhaps matches TRBD1 (6 bases). The CDR3 is made up of 13 amino acids. V was pared by 6 bases and J by 2 bases, with 14 bases between. Germline V gene data show CDR1 as SQVTM and CDR2 as ANQGSEA. The DNA of the CDR3 is TGCAGCGTCCGGACAGACTATACCTACGAGCAGTACTTC. Translation gives CSVRTDYTYEQYF.

This chain connects TRBV19 to TRBJ2-3, with D maybe TRBD1 (5 bases). V was clipped by 3 bases and J by 3 bases, with 13 bases between them. Germline loops: CDR1 LNHDA, CDR2 SQIVND (reference sequence). The CDR3 sequence is 15 residues long. CDR3 region: CASSIGLGQTDTQYF. The CDR3 DNA reads TGTGCCAGTAGTATTGGTCTGGGGCAGACAGATACGCAGTATTTT. The full variable domain, in which reference TRBV19 and TRBJ2-3 provide the parts outside the CDR3, is DGGITQSPKYLFRKEGQNVTLSCEQNLNHDAMYWYRQDPGQGLRLIYYSQIVNDFQKGDIAEGYSVSREKKESFPLTVTSAQKNPTAFYLCASSIGLGQTDTQYFGPGTRLTVL.

In DNA, the CDR3 is TGTGCCAGCCCCCCCCCCCGACAGGGTTCCTACGAGCAGTACGTC. Amino acid sequence: CASPPPRQGSYEQYV. The chain combines TRBV7-8 with TRBJ2-7; 7 bases agree with TRBD1. Germline V lookup: CDR1 SGHVS, CDR2 FQNEAQ. V dropped 8 bases and J dropped 1; count of bases not matched to a gene: 11. CDR3 length: 15 amino acids.

Details on this clonotype: The junction differs from germline at one of its ends, possibly a read error. The chain links TRBV4-1 to TRBJ1-2; D gene uncertain. The germline gives CDR1 MGHRA, CDR2 YSYEKL. This CDR3 has 14 amino acids. CDR3 nucleotide sequence: TGTGCCAGCAGCCAAGACGTAGGGTCGGGTGGCTACACCTTC. The encoded protein is CASSQDVGSGGYTF.

This clonotype was picked up many times. The chain employs TRBV2 and TRBJ1-1; D not certain. This CDR3 has 13 amino acids. Trimming pared 3 bases from V and 2 bases from J, leaving 7 bases between. Germline V lookup: CDR1 SNHLY, CDR2 FYNNEI. The CDR3: CASSESPNTEAFF. For the CDR3, the DNA is TGTGCCAGCAGTGAGTCCCCAAACACTGAAGCTTTCTTT.

This clonotype showed up just a few times. The rearrangement links TRBV27 to TRBJ2-1; the D is unclear. This CDR3 has 17 residues. CDR1 and CDR2 (germline): MNHEY, SMNVEV (reference sequence). The V and J ends lost 2 bases and 4 bases respectively, with 18 bases between them. The CDR3: CASSLMGVGARYNEQFF. The CDR3 DNA sequence: TGTGCCAGCAGTTTAATGGGTGTCGGAGCCAGGTACAATGAGCAGTTCTTC.

This clonotype was observed a single time. Being one base from a much bigger clone, this may be a read error. The chain has TRBV5-4 and TRBJ1-1, with D perhaps TRBD1 (5 bases). The CDR3 loop spans 17 amino acids. From germline, CDR1 is SGHNT and CDR2 YYREEE (reference sequence). The V end was cut by 4 bases, the J end by 2 bases, with 21 bases between. DNA for the CDR3: TGTGCCAGCAGCCTAGCGGTGGGGAAGGGACGTAACACTGAAGCTTTCTTT. It specifies CASSLAVGKGRNTEAFF.

A note on this clonotype: One base away lies a much larger clone, so this may be a sequencing read error. This sequence joins TRBV7-9 and TRBJ1-2; 7 bases agree with TRBD1. V trimming: 5 bases; J trimming: 4 bases; junction bases outside the gene matches: 4. Germline V gene data show CDR1 as SEHNR and CDR2 as FQNEAQ (reference sequence). The CDR3 contains 13 residues. CDR3 in DNA: TGTGCCAGCAGCCATTGGACAGGCTATGGCTACACCTTC. It is translated as CASSHWTGYGYTF. Based on the CDR3 plus reference TRBV7-9 and TRBJ1-2, the full variable domain is DTGVSQNPRHKITKRGQNVTFRCDPISEHNRLYWYRQTLGQGPEFLTYFQNEAQLEKSRLLSDRFSAERPKGSFSTLEIQRTEQGDSAMYLCASSHWTGYGYTFGSGTRLTVV.

Of note for this clonotype: Since a much larger clone is just one base distant, this may be a read error. V and J are TRBV7-9 and TRBJ1-2; 9 nucleotides match TRBD1. Trimming at V came to 4 bases and at J to 8 bases, leaving 8 bases not matched to a gene. This CDR3 contains 14 residues. In germline, CDR1 is SEHNR, CDR2 FQNEAQ (reference sequence). The DNA for the CDR3 is TGTGCCAGCAGCTACACAGGGGGCGCAGTCGGCTACACCTTC. Translated, it gives CASSYTGGAVGYTF. The full variable domain, with the rest looked up from reference TRBV7-9 and TRBJ1-2, is DTGVSQNPRHKITKRGQNVTFRCDPISEHNRLYWYRQTLGQGPEFLTYFQNEAQLEKSRLLSDRFSAERPKGSFSTLEIQRTEQGDSAMYLCASSYTGGAVGYTFGSGTRLTVV.

This sequence joins TRBV4-3 and TRBJ1-5; D gene ambiguous. V was pared by 0 bases and J by 3 bases, with 9 bases between. Per the germline V gene, CDR1 is LGHNA and CDR2 is YSLEER. The CDR3 is 15 residues long. This chain's CDR3 is CASSQDRRPNQPQHF. The CDR3, as DNA: TGCGCCAGCAGCCAAGATCGTCGCCCCAATCAGCCCCAGCATTTT.

This rearrangement joins TRBV7-6 to TRBJ2-1; D remains ambiguous. This CDR3 is built from 17 residues. In germline, CDR1 is SGHVS, CDR2 FNYEAQ. Trimming took 8 bases from V and 0 from J, leaving 20 bases between them. The CDR3 DNA reads as TGTGCCAGCCAGGATAGCTACCGTTTAAGCTCCTACAATGAGCAGTTCTTC. This gives the protein CASQDSYRLSSYNEQFF.

The chain is built from TRBV24-1 and TRBJ2-1, with 13 positions matching TRBD2. The germline gives CDR1 KGHDR, CDR2 SFDVKD. This CDR3 contains 17 residues. V lost 4 bases, J lost 4 bases, and 6 bases stayed unmatched. As DNA, the CDR3 is TGTGCCACCAGTGACGCACTAGCGGGAGGGTCATACAATGAGCAGTTCTTC. It translates to CATSDALAGGSYNEQFF.

This clonotype showed up many times. The chain carries TRBV9 and TRBJ1-2; no reliable D call. V lost 0 bases, J lost 8 bases, and 17 bases lay in between. The CDR3 consists of 15 residues. Germline V gene lookup returns CDR1 SGDLS and CDR2 YYNGEE. The CDR3 sequence: CASSVVVESARGYTF. As DNA, the CDR3 is TGTGCCAGCAGCGTAGTGGTGGAGTCGGCGCGGGGCTACACCTTC.

This clonotype was seen at least ten times. The chain uses TRBV2 and TRBJ2-1, with TRBD1 identical over 9 bases. Germline CDR1 and CDR2: SNHLY and FYNNEI. Trimming at V came to 4 bases and at J to 5 bases, leaving 6 bases not matched to a gene. CDR3 length: 15 residues. In nucleotides, the CDR3 is TGTGCCAGCAGTGCGGGACAGGGACCCCACAATGAGCAGTTCTTC. Residues: CASSAGQGPHNEQFF.